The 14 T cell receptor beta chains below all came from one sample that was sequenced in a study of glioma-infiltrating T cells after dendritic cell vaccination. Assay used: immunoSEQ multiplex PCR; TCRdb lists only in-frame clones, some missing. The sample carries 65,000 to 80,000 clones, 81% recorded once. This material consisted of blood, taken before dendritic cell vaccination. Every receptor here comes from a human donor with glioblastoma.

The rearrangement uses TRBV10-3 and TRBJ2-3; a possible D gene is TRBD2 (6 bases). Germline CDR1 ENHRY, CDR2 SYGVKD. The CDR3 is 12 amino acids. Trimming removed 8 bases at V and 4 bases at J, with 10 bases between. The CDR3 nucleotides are TGTGCCATCGGGGGGAAATCAGATACGCAGTATTTT. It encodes CAIGGKSDTQYF.

The CDR3, as DNA: TGTGCCTGGAGTTTGGGACAGAACAATCAGCCCCAGCATTTT. This gives the protein CAWSLGQNNQPQHF. The V gene is TRBV30, the J gene TRBJ1-5, with 7 nucleotides matching TRBD1. CDR1 GTSNPN and CDR2 SVGIG come from the germline V gene (reference sequence). The CDR3 length is 14 residues. The J segment lost 3 bases and the V segment lost 2 bases, leaving 4 bases of the junction unmatched.

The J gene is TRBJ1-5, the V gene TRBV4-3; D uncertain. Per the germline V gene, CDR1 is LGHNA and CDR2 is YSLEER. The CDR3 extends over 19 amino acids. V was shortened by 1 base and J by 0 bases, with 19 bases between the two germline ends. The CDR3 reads CASSQAIRSGSNSNQPQHF. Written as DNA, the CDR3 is TGCGCCAGCAGCCAAGCGATACGAAGTGGGAGTAATAGCAATCAGCCCCAGCATTTT.

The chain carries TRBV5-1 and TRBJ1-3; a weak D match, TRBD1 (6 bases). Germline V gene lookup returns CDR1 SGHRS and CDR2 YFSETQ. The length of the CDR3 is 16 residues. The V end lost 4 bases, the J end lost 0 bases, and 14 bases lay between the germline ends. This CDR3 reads CASSQDGQSSGNTIYF. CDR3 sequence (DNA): TGCGCCAGCAGCCAGGACGGACAGAGCTCTGGAAACACCATATATTTT.

This CDR3 is CASGLPFKGAAYNEQFF. For the CDR3, the DNA is TGTGCTAGTGGTTTGCCTTTTAAGGGGGCCGCCTACAATGAGCAGTTCTTC. The rearrangement uses TRBV12-5 and TRBJ2-1; 7 nucleotides match TRBD1. V was clipped by 2 bases and J by 2 bases; unmatched bases: 9. CDR3 length equals 17 residues. Germline V gene lookup returns CDR1 LGHNT and CDR2 FRNRAP.

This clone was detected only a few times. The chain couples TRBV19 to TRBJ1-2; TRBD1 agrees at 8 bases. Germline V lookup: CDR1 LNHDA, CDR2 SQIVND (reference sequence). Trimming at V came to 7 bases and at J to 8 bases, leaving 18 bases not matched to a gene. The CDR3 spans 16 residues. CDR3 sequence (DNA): TGTGCCAGTATGCCGTCCTCCTCGGACAGGGTGTTGGGCTACACCTTC. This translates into CASMPSSSDRVLGYTF.

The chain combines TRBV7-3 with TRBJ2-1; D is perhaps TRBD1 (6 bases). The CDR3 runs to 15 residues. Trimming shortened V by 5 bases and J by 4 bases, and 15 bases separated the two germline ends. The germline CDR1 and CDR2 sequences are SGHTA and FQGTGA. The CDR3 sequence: CASSHGQSFYNEQFF. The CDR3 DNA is TGTGCCAGCAGCCATGGACAGAGTTTTTACAATGAGCAGTTCTTC.

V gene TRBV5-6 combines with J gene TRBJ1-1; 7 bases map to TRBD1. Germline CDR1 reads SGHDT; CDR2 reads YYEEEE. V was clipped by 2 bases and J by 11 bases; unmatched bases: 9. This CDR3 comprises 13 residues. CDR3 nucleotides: TGTGCCAGCAGCTTTACAGGGGCCAGGGACGCTTTCTTT. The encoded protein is CASSFTGARDAFF.

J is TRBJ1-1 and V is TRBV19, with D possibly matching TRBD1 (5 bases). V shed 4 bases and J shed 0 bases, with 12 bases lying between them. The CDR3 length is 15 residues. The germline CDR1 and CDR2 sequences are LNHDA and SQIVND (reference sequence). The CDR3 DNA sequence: TGTGCCAGTAGTAAGGCAGGGAGGATGAACACTGAAGCTTTCTTT. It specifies CASSKAGRMNTEAFF.

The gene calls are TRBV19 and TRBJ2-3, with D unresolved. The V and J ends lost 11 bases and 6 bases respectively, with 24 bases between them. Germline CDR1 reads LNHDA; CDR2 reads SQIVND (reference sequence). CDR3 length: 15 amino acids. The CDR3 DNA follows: TGTGCCTCAAACGGCCCATCGGGTAAAATGGATACGCAGTATTTT. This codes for CASNGPSGKMDTQYF. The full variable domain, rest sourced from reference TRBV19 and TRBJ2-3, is DGGITQSPKYLFRKEGQNVTLSCEQNLNHDAMYWYRQDPGQGLRLIYYSQIVNDFQKGDIAEGYSVSREKKESFPLTVTSAQKNPTAFYLCASNGPSGKMDTQYFGPGTRLTVL.

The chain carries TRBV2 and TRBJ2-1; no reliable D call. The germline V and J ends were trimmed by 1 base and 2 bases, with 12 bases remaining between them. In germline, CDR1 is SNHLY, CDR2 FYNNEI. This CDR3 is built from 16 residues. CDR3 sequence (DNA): TGTGCCAGCAGTGAAGGCACCGCGCTTCCCTACAATGAGCAGTTCTTC. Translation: CASSEGTALPYNEQFF.

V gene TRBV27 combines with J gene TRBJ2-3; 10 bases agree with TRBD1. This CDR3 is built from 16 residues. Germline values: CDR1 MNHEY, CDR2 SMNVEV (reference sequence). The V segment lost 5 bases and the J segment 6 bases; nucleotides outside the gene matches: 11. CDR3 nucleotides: TGTGCCAGCAGTATTCGCGGGGGGACAGGGGATGATACGCAGTATTTT. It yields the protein CASSIRGGTGDDTQYF.

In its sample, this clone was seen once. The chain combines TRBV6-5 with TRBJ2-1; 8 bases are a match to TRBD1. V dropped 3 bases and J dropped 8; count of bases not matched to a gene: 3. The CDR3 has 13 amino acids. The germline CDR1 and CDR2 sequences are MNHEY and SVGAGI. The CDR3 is CASSYGQGYEQFF. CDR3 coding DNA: TGTGCCAGCAGTTATGGACAGGGCTATGAGCAGTTCTTC.

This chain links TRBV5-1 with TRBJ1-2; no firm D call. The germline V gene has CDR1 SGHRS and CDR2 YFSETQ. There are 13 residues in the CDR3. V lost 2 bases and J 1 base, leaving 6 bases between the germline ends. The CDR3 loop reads CASSLGDNYGYTF. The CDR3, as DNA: TGCGCCAGCAGCTTAGGAGATAACTATGGCTACACCTTC.